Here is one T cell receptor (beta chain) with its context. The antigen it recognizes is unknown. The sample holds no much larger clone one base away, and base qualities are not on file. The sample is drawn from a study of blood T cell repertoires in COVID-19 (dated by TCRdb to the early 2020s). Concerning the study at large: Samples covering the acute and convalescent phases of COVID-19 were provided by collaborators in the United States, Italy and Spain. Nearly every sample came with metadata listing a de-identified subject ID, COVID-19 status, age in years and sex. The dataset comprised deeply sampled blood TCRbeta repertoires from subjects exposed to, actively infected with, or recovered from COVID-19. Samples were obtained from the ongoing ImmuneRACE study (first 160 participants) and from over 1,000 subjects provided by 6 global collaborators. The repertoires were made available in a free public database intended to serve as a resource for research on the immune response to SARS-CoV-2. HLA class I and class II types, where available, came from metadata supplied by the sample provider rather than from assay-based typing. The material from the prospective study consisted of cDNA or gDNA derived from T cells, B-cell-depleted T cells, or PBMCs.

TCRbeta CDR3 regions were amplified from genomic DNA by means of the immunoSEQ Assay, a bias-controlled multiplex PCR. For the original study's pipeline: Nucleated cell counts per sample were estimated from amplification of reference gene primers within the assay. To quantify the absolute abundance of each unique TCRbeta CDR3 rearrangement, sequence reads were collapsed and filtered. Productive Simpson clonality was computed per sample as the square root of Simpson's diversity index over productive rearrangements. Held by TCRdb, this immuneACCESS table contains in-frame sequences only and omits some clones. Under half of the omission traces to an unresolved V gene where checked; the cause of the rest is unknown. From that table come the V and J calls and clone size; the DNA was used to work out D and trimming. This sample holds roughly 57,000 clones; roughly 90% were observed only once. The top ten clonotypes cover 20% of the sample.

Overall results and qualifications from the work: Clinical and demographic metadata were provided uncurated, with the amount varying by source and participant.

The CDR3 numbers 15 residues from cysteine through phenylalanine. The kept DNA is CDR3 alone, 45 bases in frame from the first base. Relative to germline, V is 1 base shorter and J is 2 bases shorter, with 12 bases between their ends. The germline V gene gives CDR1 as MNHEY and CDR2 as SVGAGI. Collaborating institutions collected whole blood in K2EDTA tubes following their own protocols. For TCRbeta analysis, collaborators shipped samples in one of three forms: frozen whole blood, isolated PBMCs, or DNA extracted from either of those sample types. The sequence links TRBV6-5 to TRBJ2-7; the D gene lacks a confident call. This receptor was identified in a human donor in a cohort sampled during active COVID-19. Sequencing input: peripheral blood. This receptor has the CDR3 CASSYWAGRPYEQYF. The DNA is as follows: TGTGCCAGCAGTTACTGGGCCGGCAGGCCCTACGAGCAGTACTTC.